The 20 T cell receptor beta chains given below trace back to one sample, sequenced in a study of blood T cell repertoires in COVID-19. Using immunoSEQ multiplex PCR, the repertoire was profiled, and TCRdb retains in-frame clones only, with some absent. The repertoire consists of 90,000 to 100,000 clones, with about 80% occurring once and the leading ten covering around 18%. The sequencing input was peripheral blood. The source of these receptors is an elderly man with acute or convalescent COVID-19.

The rearrangement links TRBV14 to TRBJ1-1, with TRBD1 identical over 7 bases. Germline-derived CDR1 and CDR2 are SGHDN and FVKESK. V lost 2 bases to trimming and J lost 1 base; unmatched junction nucleotides: 4. The CDR3 sequence is 15 residues long. The CDR3 region is CASSQNRGSNTEAFF. CDR3 nucleotide sequence: TGTGCCAGCAGCCAAAACAGGGGATCGAACACTGAAGCTTTCTTT.

The chain is built from TRBV6-2 or TRBV6-3 and TRBJ1-4; D may be TRBD1 (5 bases). With 2 bases removed from V and 0 bases from J, the gap between germline ends came to 19 bases. Germline V gene data show CDR1 as MNHEY and CDR2 as SVGEGT. The CDR3 is 19 amino acids. The DNA of the CDR3 is TGTGCCAGCAGTTACCCTGGCGGGGACCGGCGTGCAACTAATGAAAAACTGTTTTTT. It yields the protein CASSYPGGDRRATNEKLFF.

This clone was picked up a small number of times. The V call is TRBV5-1, the J call TRBJ2-7, with TRBD2 matching over 7 bases. The CDR3 extends over 16 amino acids. Looked up from germline, CDR1 is SGHRS and CDR2 is YFSETQ. With V trimmed by 0 bases and J by 2 bases, 8 bases remained unmatched. CDR3 sequence: CASSLGIPAGAYEQYF. CDR3 nucleotides: TGCGCCAGCAGCTTGGGGATCCCGGCGGGGGCCTACGAGCAGTACTTC.

The chain recombines TRBV5-1 with TRBJ1-3; TRBD1 agrees at 10 bases. CDR3 length equals 17 residues. V shed 1 base, J shed 2 bases, and the junction held 6 bases outside the gene matches. The germline gives CDR1 SGHRS, CDR2 YFSETQ. The CDR3 spells CASSLNPGQGAGNTIYF. The CDR3 coding sequence is TGCGCCAGCAGCTTGAACCCTGGACAGGGGGCTGGAAACACCATATATTTT.

The genes are TRBV7-2 and TRBJ2-1; TRBD2 aligns across 8 bases. Germline trimming cut 2 bases from V and 3 bases from J; bases unmatched to any gene: 6. Germline V gene sequence: CDR1 SGHTA, CDR2 FQGNSA. CDR3 length: 16 residues. The CDR3 loop is CASSLTGTRSYNEQFF. The DNA of the CDR3 is TGTGCCAGCAGCTTAACCGGGACTAGGAGCTACAATGAGCAGTTCTTC. The whole variable domain, remainder taken from reference TRBV7-2 and TRBJ2-1, is GAGVSQSPSNKVTEKGKDVELRCDPISGHTALYWYRQSLGQGLEFLIYFQGNSAPDKSGLPSDRFSAERTGGSVSTLTIQRTQQEDSAVYLCASSLTGTRSYNEQFFGPGTRLTVL.

The chain joins TRBV6-5 to TRBJ2-7; maybe TRBD2 (6 bases). Trimming pared 4 bases from V and 1 base from J, leaving 11 bases between. CDR3 length equals 14 residues. Germline CDR1 is MNHEY and CDR2 is SVGAGI. The CDR3: CASSSLGGSYEQYF. The CDR3 coding sequence is TGTGCCAGCAGTTCCCTTGGGGGGTCCTACGAGCAGTACTTC.

V gene TRBV7-9 combines with J gene TRBJ2-2, with a weak D call TRBD1 (5 bases). CDR1 and CDR2 from the germline V gene are SEHNR and FQNEAQ (reference sequence). The V end lost 1 base, the J end lost 6 bases, and 9 bases lay between the germline ends. The CDR3 length is 14 residues. CDR3 in DNA: TGTGCCAGCAGCTTAGGCCAGGGCTCCGGGGAGCTGTTTTTT. Translating gives CASSLGQGSGELFF.

This sequence joins TRBV19 and TRBJ2-3, with D perhaps matching TRBD2 (6 bases). The V end was cut by 5 bases, the J end by 1 base, with 13 bases between. The CDR3 has 15 residues. Germline V gene lookup returns CDR1 LNHDA and CDR2 SQIVND (reference sequence). The CDR3 loop reads CASSSPGLGTDTQYF. Written as DNA, the CDR3 is TGTGCCAGTAGTTCACCGGGACTGGGCACAGATACGCAGTATTTT.

The chain recombines TRBV6-2 or TRBV6-3 with TRBJ2-7, with D hard to call. Germline V gene lookup returns CDR1 MNHEY and CDR2 SVGEGT. This CDR3 is built from 11 residues. Trimming took off 6 bases at V and 1 base at J, with 4 bases between the two ends. Written as DNA, the CDR3 is TGTGCCAGCAGCACTTCCTACGAGCAGTACTTC. Translation: CASSTSYEQYF.

The rearrangement uses TRBV18 and TRBJ1-1, with D unresolved. The germline CDR1 and CDR2 sequences are KGHSH and LQKENI. Trimming left V 3 bases short and J 1 base short, with 15 bases between. The CDR3 extends over 16 amino acids. This CDR3 reads CASSPRRAESNTEAFF. Written as DNA, the CDR3 is TGTGCCAGCTCACCCCGGAGGGCAGAATCGAACACTGAAGCTTTCTTT.

The chain links TRBV5-5 to TRBJ2-7, with 10 positions matching TRBD2. There are 17 residues in the CDR3. Germline V CDR1 and CDR2: SGHKS, YYEKEE (reference sequence). V was clipped by 0 bases and J by 5 bases; unmatched bases: 11. The CDR3 protein is CASSLAPASGSIDEQYF. Written as DNA, the CDR3 is TGTGCCAGCAGCTTGGCCCCGGCTAGCGGGAGTATCGACGAGCAGTACTTC.

The chain has TRBV7-7 and TRBJ1-3; D call uncertain. Trimming stripped 1 base from V and 4 bases from J, with 5 bases between. The CDR3 has 13 amino acids. CDR1 SSHAT and CDR2 FNYEAQ come from the germline V gene (reference sequence). For the CDR3, the DNA is TGTGCCAGCAGCTTAGGGGAGGGAAACACCATATATTTT. This gives the protein CASSLGEGNTIYF.

This clone was detected once. The V and J genes are TRBV6-5 and TRBJ1-1, with D possibly being TRBD1 (6 bases). Germline-derived CDR1 and CDR2 are MNHEY and SVGAGI. Trimming removed 5 bases from V and 2 bases from J, with 15 bases in between. This CDR3 comprises 15 residues. The CDR3 sequence: CASSRPLGGNTEAFF. CDR3 nucleotide sequence: TGTGCCAGCAGTCGCCCTTTAGGGGGAAACACTGAAGCTTTCTTT.

For the CDR3, the DNA is TGTGCCTCAACAATCAGGGGGTTCCCGAACACCGGGGAGCTGTTTTTT. This encodes CASTIRGFPNTGELFF. V and J are TRBV19 and TRBJ2-2, with TRBD1 matching 7 bases. The CDR3 consists of 16 residues. Germline V gene sequence: CDR1 LNHDA, CDR2 SQIVND (reference sequence). The trim removed 11 bases at V and 0 bases at J, leaving 12 bases unmatched. Combining the CDR3 with reference TRBV19 and TRBJ2-2 gives the whole variable domain DGGITQSPKYLFRKEGQNVTLSCEQNLNHDAMYWYRQDPGQGLRLIYYSQIVNDFQKGDIAEGYSVSREKKESFPLTVTSAQKNPTAFYLCASTIRGFPNTGELFFGEGSRLTVL.

The V call is TRBV5-4, the J call TRBJ1-2, with a possible D match to TRBD1 (5 bases). The V end lost 3 bases, the J end lost 5 bases, and 5 bases lay between the germline ends. The length of the CDR3 is 11 residues. Germline V gene lookup returns CDR1 SGHNT and CDR2 YYREEE (reference sequence). The CDR3, as DNA: TGTGCCAGCAGCTCAGGGTATGGCTACACCTTC. Translated: CASSSGYGYTF.

The rearrangement joins TRBV6-5 to TRBJ1-1; 7 bases are a match to TRBD1. The CDR3 length is 13 residues. Germline CDR1 is MNHEY and CDR2 is SVGAGI. J gave up 1 base and V 8 bases, and 4 bases lay outside the gene matches. The CDR3 is CASSDRTNTEAFF. DNA for the CDR3: TGTGCCAGCTCGGACAGGACGAACACTGAAGCTTTCTTT.

The J gene is TRBJ1-5, the V gene TRBV6-5, with a weak D call TRBD1 (6 bases). Germline CDR1 MNHEY, CDR2 SVGAGI. This CDR3 is 15 amino acids long. Trimming removed 4 bases from V and 0 bases from J, with 10 bases in between. The CDR3 bases are TGTGCCAGCAGTTTGACAGGCGATAGCAATCAGCCCCAGCATTTT. This sequence encodes CASSLTGDSNQPQHF.

Comments on this clone: Other DNA variants within this sample encode the same CDR3. The V call is TRBV5-1, the J call TRBJ2-5; 12 bases are shared with TRBD1. This CDR3 is built from 16 residues. Unmatched junction bases numbered 5, after V lost 4 bases and J lost 1 base. From germline, CDR1 is SGHRS and CDR2 YFSETQ. The CDR3 coding sequence is TGCGCCAGCAGCACCGGGACAGGGGGCTTCCAAGAGACCCAGTACTTC. This gives the protein CASSTGTGGFQETQYF.

This rearrangement joins TRBV9 to TRBJ1-6; 7 nucleotides agree with TRBD1. The CDR3 runs 15 residues. CDR1 is SGDLS, CDR2 YYNGEE, per germline. After removal of 4 bases from V and 7 bases from J, the junction contained 8 bases not matched to a gene. CDR3 protein: CASSPAGQSNSPLHF. In DNA, the CDR3 is TGTGCCAGCAGCCCCGCGGGACAGTCGAATTCACCCCTCCACTTT.

This clone was observed a single time. V usage is TRBV5-1 and J usage is TRBJ2-5; 8 positions match TRBD2. There are 17 residues in the CDR3. V lost 0 bases, J lost 2 bases, and 9 bases stayed unmatched. The germline V gene encodes CDR1 SGHRS and CDR2 YFSETQ. CDR3 DNA: TGCGCCAGCAGCTTGGCGACGAGACTAGCGAATCAAGAGACCCAGTACTTC. Protein product: CASSLATRLANQETQYF.